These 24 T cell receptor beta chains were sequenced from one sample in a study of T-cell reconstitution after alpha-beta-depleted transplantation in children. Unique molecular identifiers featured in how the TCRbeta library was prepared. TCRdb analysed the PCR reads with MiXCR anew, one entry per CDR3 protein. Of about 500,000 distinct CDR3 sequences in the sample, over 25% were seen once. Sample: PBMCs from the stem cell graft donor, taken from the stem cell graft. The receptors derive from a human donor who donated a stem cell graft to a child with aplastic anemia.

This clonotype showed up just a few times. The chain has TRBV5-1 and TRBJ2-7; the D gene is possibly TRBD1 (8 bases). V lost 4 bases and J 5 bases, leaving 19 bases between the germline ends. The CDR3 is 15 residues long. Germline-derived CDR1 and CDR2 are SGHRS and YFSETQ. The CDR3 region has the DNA TGCGCCAGCAGCATCAGACAGGGGAGGGATGACGAGCAGTACTTC. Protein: CASSIRQGRDDEQYF. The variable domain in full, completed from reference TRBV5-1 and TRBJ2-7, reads KAGVTQTPRYLIKTRGQQVTLSCSPISGHRSVSWYQQTPGQGLQFLFEYFSETQRNKGNFPGRFSGRQFSNSRSEMNVSTLELGDSALYLCASSIRQGRDDEQYFGPGTRLTVT.

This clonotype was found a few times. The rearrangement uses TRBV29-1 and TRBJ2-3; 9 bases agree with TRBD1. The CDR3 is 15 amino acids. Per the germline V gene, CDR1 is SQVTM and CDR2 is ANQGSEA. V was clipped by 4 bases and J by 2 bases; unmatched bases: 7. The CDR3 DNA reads TGCAGCGTTGGCGGAGGGGACAGGGTCACAGATACGCAGTATTTT. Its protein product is CSVGGGDRVTDTQYF.

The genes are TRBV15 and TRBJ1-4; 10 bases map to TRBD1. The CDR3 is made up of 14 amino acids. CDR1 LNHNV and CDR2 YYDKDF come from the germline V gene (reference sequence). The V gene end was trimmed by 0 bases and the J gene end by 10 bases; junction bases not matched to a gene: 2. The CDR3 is CATSRDRDRGKLFF. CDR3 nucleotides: TGTGCCACCAGCAGAGATCGGGACAGGGGAAAACTGTTTTTT.

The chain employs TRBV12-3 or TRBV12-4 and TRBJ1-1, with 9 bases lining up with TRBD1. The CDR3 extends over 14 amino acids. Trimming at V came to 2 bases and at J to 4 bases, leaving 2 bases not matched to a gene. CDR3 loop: CASSLTGQGTEAFF. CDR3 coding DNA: TGTGCCAGCAGTTTAACGGGACAGGGCACTGAAGCTTTCTTT.

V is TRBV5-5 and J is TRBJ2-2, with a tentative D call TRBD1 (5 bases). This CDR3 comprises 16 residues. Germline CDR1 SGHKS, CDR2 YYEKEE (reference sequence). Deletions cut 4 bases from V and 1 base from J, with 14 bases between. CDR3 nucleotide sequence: TGTGCCAGCAGCGTGGACACTCTCGTGAACACCGGGGAGCTGTTTTTT. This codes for CASSVDTLVNTGELFF.

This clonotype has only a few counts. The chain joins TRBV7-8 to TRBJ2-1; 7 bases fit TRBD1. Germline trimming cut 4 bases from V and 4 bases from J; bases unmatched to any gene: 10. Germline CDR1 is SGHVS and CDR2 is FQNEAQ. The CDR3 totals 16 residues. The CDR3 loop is CASSSLGGSPYNEQFF. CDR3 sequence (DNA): TGTGCCAGCAGCTCCCTAGGGGGCTCTCCGTACAATGAGCAGTTCTTC.

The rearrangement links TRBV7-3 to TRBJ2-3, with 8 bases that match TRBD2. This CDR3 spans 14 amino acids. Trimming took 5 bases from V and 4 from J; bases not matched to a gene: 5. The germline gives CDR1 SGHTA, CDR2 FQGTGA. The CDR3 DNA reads TGTGCCAGCAGCACGGGGGGGGGAGCAGATACGCAGTATTTT. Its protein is CASSTGGGADTQYF. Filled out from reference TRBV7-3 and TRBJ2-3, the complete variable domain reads GAGVSQTPSNKVTEKGKYVELRCDPISGHTALYWYRQSLGQGPEFLIYFQGTGAADDSGLPNDRFFAVRPEGSVSTLKIQRTERGDSAVYLCASSTGGGADTQYFGPGTRLTVL.

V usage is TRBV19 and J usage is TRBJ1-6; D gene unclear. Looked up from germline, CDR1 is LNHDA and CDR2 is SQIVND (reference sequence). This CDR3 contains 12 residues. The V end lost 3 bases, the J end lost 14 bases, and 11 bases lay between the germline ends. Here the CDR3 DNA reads TGTGCCAGTAGTATCGGGATTGATACCCTCCACTTT. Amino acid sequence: CASSIGIDTLHF.

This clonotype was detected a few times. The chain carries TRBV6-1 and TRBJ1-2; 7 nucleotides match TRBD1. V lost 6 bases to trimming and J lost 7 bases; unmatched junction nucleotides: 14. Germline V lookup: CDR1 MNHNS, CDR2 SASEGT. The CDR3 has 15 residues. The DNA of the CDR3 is TGTGCCAGCAGGATGACAGGGACCTTTTTCTCTGGCTACACCTTC. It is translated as CASRMTGTFFSGYTF.

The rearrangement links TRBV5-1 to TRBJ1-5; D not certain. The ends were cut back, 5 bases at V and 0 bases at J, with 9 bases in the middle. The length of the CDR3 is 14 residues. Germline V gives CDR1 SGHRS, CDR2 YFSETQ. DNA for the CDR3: TGCGCCAGCAGTCCTTCGGCTAGCAATCAGCCCCAGCATTTT. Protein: CASSPSASNQPQHF. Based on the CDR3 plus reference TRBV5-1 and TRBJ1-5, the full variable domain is KAGVTQTPRYLIKTRGQQVTLSCSPISGHRSVSWYQQTPGQGLQFLFEYFSETQRNKGNFPGRFSGRQFSNSRSEMNVSTLELGDSALYLCASSPSASNQPQHFGDGTRLSIL.

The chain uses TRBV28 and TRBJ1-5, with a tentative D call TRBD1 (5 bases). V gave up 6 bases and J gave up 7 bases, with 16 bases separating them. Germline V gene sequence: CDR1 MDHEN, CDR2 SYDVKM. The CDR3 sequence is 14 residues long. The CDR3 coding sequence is TGTGCCAGCAGCCAAGACAGCGTAAGGCAGCCCCAGCATTTT. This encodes CASSQDSVRQPQHF. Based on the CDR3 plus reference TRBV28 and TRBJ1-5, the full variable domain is DVKVTQSSRYLVKRTGEKVFLECVQDMDHENMFWYRQDPGLGLRLIYFSYDVKMKEKGDIPEGYSVSREKKERFSLILESASTNQTSMYLCASSQDSVRQPQHFGDGTRLSIL.

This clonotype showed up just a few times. This CDR3 reads CSVGRDQETQYF. The CDR3 DNA is TGCAGCGTTGGGCGGGACCAAGAGACCCAGTACTTC. The chain carries TRBV29-1 and TRBJ2-5, with D perhaps matching TRBD2 (5 bases). Germline CDR1 reads SQVTM; CDR2 reads ANQGSEA. Trimming removed 4 bases at V and 0 bases at J, with 6 bases between. The length of the CDR3 is 12 residues.

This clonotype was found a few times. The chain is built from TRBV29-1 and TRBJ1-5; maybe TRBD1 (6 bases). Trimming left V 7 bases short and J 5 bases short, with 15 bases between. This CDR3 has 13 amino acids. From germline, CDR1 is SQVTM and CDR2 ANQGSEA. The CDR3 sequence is CSARDGGDQPQHF. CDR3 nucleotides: TGCAGCGCCCGGGATGGGGGCGATCAGCCCCAGCATTTT. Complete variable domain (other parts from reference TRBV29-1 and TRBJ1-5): SAVISQKPSRDICQRGTSLTIQCQVDSQVTMMFWYRQQPGQSLTLIATANQGSEATYESGFVIDKFPISRPNLTFSTLTVSNMSPEDSSIYLCSARDGGDQPQHFGDGTRLSIL.

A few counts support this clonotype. In DNA, the CDR3 is TGCAGCGTTGGCAGGGGGATAGGCAATGAGCAGTTCTTC. Translated, it gives CSVGRGIGNEQFF. The V call is TRBV29-1, the J call TRBJ2-1; 7 nucleotides match TRBD1. This CDR3 contains 13 residues. V lost 4 bases, J lost 6 bases, and 6 bases stayed unmatched. Germline V lookup: CDR1 SQVTM, CDR2 ANQGSEA.

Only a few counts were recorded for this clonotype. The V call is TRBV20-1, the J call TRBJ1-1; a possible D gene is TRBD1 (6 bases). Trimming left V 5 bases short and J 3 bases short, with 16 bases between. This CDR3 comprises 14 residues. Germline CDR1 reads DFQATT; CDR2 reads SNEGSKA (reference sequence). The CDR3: CSAPGGGAYTEAFF. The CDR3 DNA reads TGCAGTGCTCCTGGGGGGGGCGCTTACACTGAAGCTTTCTTT.

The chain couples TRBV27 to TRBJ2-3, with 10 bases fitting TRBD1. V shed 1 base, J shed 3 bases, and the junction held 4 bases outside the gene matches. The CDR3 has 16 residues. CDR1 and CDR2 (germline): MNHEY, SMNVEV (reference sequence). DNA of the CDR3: TGTGCCAGCAGTTTATTAGGGACAGGGGAAACAGATACGCAGTATTTT. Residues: CASSLLGTGETDTQYF.

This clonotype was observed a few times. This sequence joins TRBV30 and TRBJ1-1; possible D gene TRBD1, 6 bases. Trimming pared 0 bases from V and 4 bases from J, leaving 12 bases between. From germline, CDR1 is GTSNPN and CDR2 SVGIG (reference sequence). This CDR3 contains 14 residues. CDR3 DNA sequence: TGTGCCTGGAGTGTATATGGGGGCGGCACTGAAGCTTTCTTT. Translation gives CAWSVYGGGTEAFF.

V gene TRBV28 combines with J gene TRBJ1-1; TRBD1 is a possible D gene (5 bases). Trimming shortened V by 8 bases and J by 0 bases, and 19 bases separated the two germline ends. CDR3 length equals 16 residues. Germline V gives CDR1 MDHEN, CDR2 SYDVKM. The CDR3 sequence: CASPPRRTGMNTEAFF. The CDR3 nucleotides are TGTGCCAGCCCGCCCCGGAGAACAGGCATGAACACTGAAGCTTTCTTT.

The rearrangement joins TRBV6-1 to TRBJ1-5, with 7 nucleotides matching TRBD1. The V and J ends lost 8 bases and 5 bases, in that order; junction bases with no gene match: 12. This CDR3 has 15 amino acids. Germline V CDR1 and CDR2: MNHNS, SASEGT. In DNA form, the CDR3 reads TGTGCCAGCGGGCCTACCAGGGGGGGCCATCAGCCCCAGCATTTT. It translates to CASGPTRGGHQPQHF.

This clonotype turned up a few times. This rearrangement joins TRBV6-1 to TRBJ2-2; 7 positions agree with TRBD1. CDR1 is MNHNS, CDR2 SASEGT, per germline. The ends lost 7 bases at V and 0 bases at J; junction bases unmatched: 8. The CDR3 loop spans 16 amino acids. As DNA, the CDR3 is TGTGCCAGCACCTCCACAGGGGCCCCGAACACCGGGGAGCTGTTTTTT. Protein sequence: CASTSTGAPNTGELFF.

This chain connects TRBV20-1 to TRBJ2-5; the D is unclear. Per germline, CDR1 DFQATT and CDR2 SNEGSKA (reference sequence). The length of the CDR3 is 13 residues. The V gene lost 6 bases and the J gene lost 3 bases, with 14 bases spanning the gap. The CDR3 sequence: CSAVLSVEETQYF. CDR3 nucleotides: TGCAGTGCAGTCCTCAGCGTAGAAGAGACCCAGTACTTC.

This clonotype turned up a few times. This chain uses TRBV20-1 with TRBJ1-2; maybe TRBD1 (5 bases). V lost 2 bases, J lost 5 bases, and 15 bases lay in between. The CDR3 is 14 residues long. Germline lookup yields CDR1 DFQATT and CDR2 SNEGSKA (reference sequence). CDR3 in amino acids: CSARPKTVRYGYTF. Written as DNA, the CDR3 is TGCAGTGCTAGACCTAAGACAGTGAGATATGGCTACACCTTC.

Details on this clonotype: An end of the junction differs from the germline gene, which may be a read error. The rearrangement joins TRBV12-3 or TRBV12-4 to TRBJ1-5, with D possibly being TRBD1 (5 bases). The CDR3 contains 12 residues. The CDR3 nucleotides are TGTGCCAGCAGACCAGGGAATCGGCCCCAGCATTTT. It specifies CASRPGNRPQHF.

The CDR3 loop is CASSLASGLNTEAFF. Here the CDR3 DNA reads TGCGCCAGCAGCTTGGCCAGCGGACTGAACACTGAAGCTTTCTTT. The genes are TRBV5-1 and TRBJ1-1; D remains ambiguous. The V and J ends lost 0 bases and 0 bases respectively, with 9 bases between them. Looked up from germline, CDR1 is SGHRS and CDR2 is YFSETQ. The CDR3 runs 15 residues.